The clone carrying this T cell receptor beta chain was counted between two and nine times. Antigen specificity is unknown. The junction had 3 bases not matched to a gene; V was cut back by 4 bases and J by 0 bases. This CDR3 region has 15 residues. The entry originates in a study of T cell repertoires in cytomegalovirus infection. Study-wide background: Signatures in public TCR beta sequences pointed to both CMV infection and matching HLA type.

Points from the study as a whole: HLA-C-restricted CMV clonotypes gave the most frequent clonotype in two of eight donors. Carriers of CMV plus the relevant HLA were identified by cumulative public TCR beta family frequency.

MiXCR was run by TCRdb on the reads, yielding one entry per CDR3 protein. This table holds roughly 300,000 distinct CDR3 sequences, roughly 9.5% found once. Source material: PBMCs. The sequence came from a human donor in good health (CMV status not recorded). Some clones in this sample may be carry-over from other donors' samples. V usage is TRBV12-3 or TRBV12-4 and J usage is TRBJ2-3, with TRBD1 identical over 8 bases. The CDR3 DNA is TGTGCCAGCAGTTCCGGGACAGGCAGCACAGATACGCAGTATTTT. It encodes CASSSGTGSTDTQYF.